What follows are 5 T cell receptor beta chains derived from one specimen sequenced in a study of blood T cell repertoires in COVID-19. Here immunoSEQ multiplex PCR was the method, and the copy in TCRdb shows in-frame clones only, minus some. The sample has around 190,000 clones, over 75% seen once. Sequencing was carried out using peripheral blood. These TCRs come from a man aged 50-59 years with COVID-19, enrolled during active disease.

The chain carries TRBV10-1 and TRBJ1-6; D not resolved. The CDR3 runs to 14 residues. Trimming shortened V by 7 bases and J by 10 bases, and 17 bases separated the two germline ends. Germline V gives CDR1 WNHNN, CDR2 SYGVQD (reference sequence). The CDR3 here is CASTERLGESPLHF. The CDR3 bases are TGCGCCAGCACCGAGAGACTGGGAGAATCACCCCTCCACTTT.

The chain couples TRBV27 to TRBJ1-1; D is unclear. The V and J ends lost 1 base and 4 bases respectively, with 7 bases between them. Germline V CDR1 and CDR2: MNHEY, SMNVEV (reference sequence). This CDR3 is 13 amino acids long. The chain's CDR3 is CASSLYGVTEAFF. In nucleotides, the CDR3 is TGTGCCAGCAGTTTATACGGGGTCACTGAAGCTTTCTTT.

CDR3 region: CASSPWTSFGTDTQYF. CDR3 bases: TGTGCCAGCAGCCCGTGGACTAGCTTCGGCACAGATACGCAGTATTTT. This chain uses TRBV7-9 with TRBJ2-3, with TRBD2 matching 8 bases. Germline CDR1 reads SEHNR; CDR2 reads FQNEAQ (reference sequence). The CDR3 totals 16 residues. The junction had 8 bases not matched to a gene; V was cut back by 5 bases and J by 1 base.

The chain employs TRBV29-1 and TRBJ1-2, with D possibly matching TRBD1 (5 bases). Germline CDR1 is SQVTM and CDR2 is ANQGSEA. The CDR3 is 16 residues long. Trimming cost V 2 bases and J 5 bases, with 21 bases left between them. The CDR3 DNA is TGCAGCGTTGAACCCCCTCCAGGGAAAAGATTATATGGCTACACCTTC. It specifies CSVEPPPGKRLYGYTF. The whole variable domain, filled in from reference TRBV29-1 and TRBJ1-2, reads SAVISQKPSRDICQRGTSLTIQCQVDSQVTMMFWYRQQPGQSLTLIATANQGSEATYESGFVIDKFPISRPNLTFSTLTVSNMSPEDSSIYLCSVEPPPGKRLYGYTFGSGTRLTVV.

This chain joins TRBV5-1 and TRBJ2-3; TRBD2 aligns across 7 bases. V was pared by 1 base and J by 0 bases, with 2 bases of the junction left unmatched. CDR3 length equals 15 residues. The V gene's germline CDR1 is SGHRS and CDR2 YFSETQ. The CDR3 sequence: CASSLSGASTDTQYF. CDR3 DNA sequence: TGCGCCAGCAGCTTGAGCGGGGCTAGCACAGATACGCAGTATTTT.